Presented here are 27 T cell receptor beta chains from one specimen sequenced in a study of ipilimumab plus nivolumab after autologous stem cell transplantation. Assay used: immunoSEQ multiplex PCR; TCRdb lists only in-frame clones, some missing. The sample includes fewer than 85,000 clones, 75% to 85% seen only once; the top ten take roughly 2%. Sequencing used PBMCs, obtained in a trial of ipilimumab plus nivolumab as post-transplant consolidation. The receptors stem from a male donor with diffuse large B-cell lymphoma.

The V gene is TRBV5-6, the J gene TRBJ2-6; D gene ambiguous. V lost 2 bases and J lost 0, with 12 bases in between. Germline V CDR1 and CDR2: SGHDT, YYEEEE. This CDR3 comprises 17 residues. CDR3 DNA sequence: TGTGCCAGCAGCTTAAGGGCGCATAACTCTGGGGCCAACGTCCTGACTTTC. Translated: CASSLRAHNSGANVLTF.

The V and J genes are TRBV19 and TRBJ2-6; D is unclear. CDR1 is LNHDA, CDR2 SQIVND, per germline (reference sequence). This CDR3 comprises 16 residues. The V gene lost 5 bases and the J gene lost 2 bases, with 13 bases spanning the gap. The CDR3 coding sequence is TGTGCCAGTAGTCCCAAGACGTGGCCTGGGGCCAACGTCCTGACTTTC. Its translation is CASSPKTWPGANVLTF.

This clone was detected only a few times. The rearrangement uses TRBV10-3 and TRBJ1-1, with D unresolved. The CDR3 sequence is 12 residues long. Germline V lookup: CDR1 ENHRY, CDR2 SYGVKD. Trimming took 2 bases from V and 7 from J, leaving 8 bases between them. CDR3: CAISEREVEAFF. DNA for the CDR3: TGTGCCATCAGTGAGCGAGAGGTTGAAGCTTTCTTT.

The chain combines TRBV5-6 with TRBJ2-7, with D perhaps TRBD1 (6 bases). Germline V CDR1 and CDR2: SGHDT, YYEEEE. The CDR3 has 12 residues. Trimming took 1 base from V and 5 from J, leaving 7 bases between them. This chain's CDR3 is CASSLTGNEQYF. The DNA of the CDR3 is TGTGCCAGCAGCTTGACAGGGAACGAGCAGTACTTC. Drawing the rest from reference TRBV5-6 and TRBJ2-7, the complete variable domain is DAGVTQSPTHLIKTRGQQVTLRCSPKSGHDTVSWYQQALGQGPQFIFQYYEEEERQRGNFPDRFSGHQFPNYSSELNVNALLLGDSALYLCASSLTGNEQYFGPGTRLTVT.

This rearrangement joins TRBV19 to TRBJ2-5; 7 nucleotides align to TRBD1. Germline assignment: CDR1 LNHDA and CDR2 SQIVND (reference sequence). The J segment lost 5 bases and the V segment lost 4 bases, leaving 7 bases of the junction unmatched. The CDR3 is made up of 14 amino acids. The CDR3 protein is CASSRQGGWETQYF. The DNA for the CDR3 is TGTGCCAGTAGTAGACAGGGTGGATGGGAGACCCAGTACTTC.

DNA for the CDR3: TGTGCCAGCCGGAATCCTGGTGTAACCGGCTACACCTTC. It translates to CASRNPGVTGYTF. The genes are TRBV19 and TRBJ1-2; no clear D gene. V dropped 9 bases and J dropped 8 bases, with 19 bases sitting between them. The germline CDR1 and CDR2 sequences are LNHDA and SQIVND (reference sequence). There are 13 residues in the CDR3.

The DNA for the CDR3 is TGTGCCAGCAGTGAATATAGGGGTCCAGATACGCAGTATTTT. Translating gives CASSEYRGPDTQYF. V is TRBV25-1 and J is TRBJ2-3, with D possibly matching TRBD1 (5 bases). The CDR3 runs 14 residues. From germline, CDR1 is MGHDK and CDR2 SYGVNS. Trimming removed 0 bases from V and 4 bases from J, with 8 bases in between.

The rearrangement links TRBV7-9 to TRBJ2-5, with TRBD2 matching over 11 bases. CDR1 is SEHNR, CDR2 FQNEAQ, per germline (reference sequence). This CDR3 is built from 16 residues. J was trimmed by 4 bases and V by 5 bases; bases with no gene match: 9. CDR3 loop: CASSHRAGTSGETQYF. The CDR3 bases are TGTGCCAGCAGCCACCGGGCCGGGACTAGCGGAGAGACCCAGTACTTC.

The chain carries TRBV18 and TRBJ1-1, with D hard to call. The CDR3 loop spans 13 amino acids. Germline CDR1 KGHSH, CDR2 LQKENI. V lost 2 bases, J lost 2 bases, and 6 bases lay in between. The CDR3 loop reads CASSPNSNTEAFF. The CDR3 bases are TGTGCCAGCTCACCAAACAGCAACACTGAAGCTTTCTTT. The variable domain in full, with the rest retrieved from reference TRBV18 and TRBJ1-1, is NAGVMQNPRHLVRRRGQEARLRCSPMKGHSHVYWYRQLPEEGLKFMVYLQKENIIDESGMPKERFSAEFPKEGPSILRIQQVVRGDSAAYFCASSPNSNTEAFFGQGTRLTVV.

The chain carries TRBV6-5 and TRBJ1-2, with D possibly TRBD1 on 6 matching bases. This CDR3 region has 13 residues. The V end lost 4 bases, the J end lost 3 bases, and 9 bases lay between the germline ends. In germline, CDR1 is MNHEY, CDR2 SVGAGI. CDR3 DNA sequence: TGTGCCAGCAGTTTGGGGGGGCACTATGGCTACACCTTC. Its protein is CASSLGGHYGYTF.

The CDR3 loop is CASSLGIETGANVLTF. In nucleotides, the CDR3 is TGTGCCAGCAGCCTAGGGATTGAGACTGGGGCCAACGTCCTGACTTTC. This rearrangement joins TRBV5-5 to TRBJ2-6; D call uncertain. The CDR3 is 16 amino acids. CDR1 is SGHKS, CDR2 YYEKEE, per germline (reference sequence). The ends were cut back, 4 bases at V and 2 bases at J, with 13 bases in the middle.

This sequence joins TRBV5-1 and TRBJ2-7, with 8 bases fitting TRBD1. This CDR3 has 15 amino acids. V was pared by 4 bases and J by 6 bases, with 12 bases of the junction left unmatched. Germline lookup yields CDR1 SGHRS and CDR2 YFSETQ. The CDR3: CASSPSDRVIGEQYF. DNA for the CDR3: TGCGCCAGCAGCCCGTCGGACAGGGTGATCGGCGAGCAGTACTTC.

The genes are TRBV11-2 and TRBJ2-1, with 7 bases aligning to TRBD2. With 5 bases clipped from V and 6 bases from J, the junction kept 16 bases outside the gene matches. From germline, CDR1 is SGHAT and CDR2 FQNNGV. CDR3 length equals 17 residues. DNA for the CDR3: TGTGCCAGCAGCACCGGCTTGGGGGGGAAGGGTCCCAATGAGCAGTTCTTC. It translates to CASSTGLGGKGPNEQFF.

This chain uses TRBV7-8 with TRBJ1-4, with D unresolved. CDR3 length: 15 residues. Per germline, CDR1 SGHVS and CDR2 FQNEAQ. V lost 3 bases, J lost 3 bases, and 11 bases lay in between. The CDR3 DNA sequence: TGTGCCAGCAGCTTGGTCCGGGTTTCTAATGAAAAACTGTTTTTT. This translates into CASSLVRVSNEKLFF.

The chain couples TRBV4-3 to TRBJ1-1, with 8 nucleotides matching TRBD1. CDR3 length: 14 residues. CDR1 and CDR2 from the germline V gene are LGHNA and YSLEER. Trimming at V came to 0 bases and at J to 8 bases, leaving 5 bases not matched to a gene. The CDR3 is CASSQDRTGREAFF. The DNA for the CDR3 is TGCGCCAGCAGCCAAGATAGGACAGGGAGGGAAGCTTTCTTT.

The chain couples TRBV4-3 to TRBJ2-3; D gene uncertain. Trimming left V 4 bases short and J 5 bases short, with 13 bases between. The CDR3 is made up of 14 amino acids. CDR1 and CDR2 (germline): LGHNA, YSLEER. CDR3 nucleotides: TGCGCCAGCAGCCTTATCTCGCGCGGAGATACGCAGTATTTT. It specifies CASSLISRGDTQYF.

The chain has TRBV19 and TRBJ2-3; either TRBD1 or TRBD2 may supply D (5 bases each). CDR3 length equals 12 residues. Deletions cut 6 bases from V and 6 bases from J, with 10 bases between. Germline loops: CDR1 LNHDA, CDR2 SQIVND (reference sequence). The CDR3 DNA sequence: TGTGCCAGTAGGGGGGATATCGATACGCAGTATTTT. Its protein product is CASRGDIDTQYF.

The V call is TRBV9, the J call TRBJ1-2; no clear D. Trimming took off 3 bases at V and 4 bases at J, with 16 bases between the two ends. The CDR3 sequence is 15 residues long. In germline, CDR1 is SGDLS, CDR2 YYNGEE. CDR3 bases: TGTGCCAGCAGCGAATCGGCAGGTACGAGCTATGGCTACACCTTC. As protein: CASSESAGTSYGYTF. Together with reference TRBV9 and TRBJ1-2, the CDR3 gives the full variable domain: DSGVTQTPKHLITATGQRVTLRCSPRSGDLSVYWYQQSLDQGLQFLIQYYNGEERAKGNILERFSAQQFPDLHSELNLSSLELGDSALYFCASSESAGTSYGYTFGSGTRLTVV.

V gene TRBV2 combines with J gene TRBJ1-4; no clear D gene. The germline CDR1 and CDR2 sequences are SNHLY and FYNNEI. The ends were cut back, 4 bases at V and 8 bases at J, with 5 bases in the middle. The CDR3 runs to 11 residues. CDR3 in amino acids: CASSVREKLFF. In DNA, the CDR3 is TGTGCCAGCAGTGTGAGGGAAAAACTGTTTTTT. Full variable domain (rest looked up from reference TRBV2 and TRBJ1-4): EPEVTQTPSHQVTQMGQEVILRCVPISNHLYFYWYRQILGQKVEFLVSFYNNEISEKSEIFDDQFSVERPDGSNFTLKIRSTKLEDSAMYFCASSVREKLFFGSGTQLSVL.

The V call is TRBV19, the J call TRBJ2-5; 9 positions match TRBD1. This CDR3 has 17 amino acids. From germline, CDR1 is LNHDA and CDR2 SQIVND (reference sequence). V was pared by 3 bases and J by 1 base, with 9 bases of the junction left unmatched. The CDR3 here is CASSMFLGTGSQETQYF. Written as DNA, the CDR3 is TGTGCCAGTAGTATGTTCCTCGGGACAGGGTCCCAAGAGACCCAGTACTTC. The full variable domain, completed using reference TRBV19 and TRBJ2-5, is DGGITQSPKYLFRKEGQNVTLSCEQNLNHDAMYWYRQDPGQGLRLIYYSQIVNDFQKGDIAEGYSVSREKKESFPLTVTSAQKNPTAFYLCASSMFLGTGSQETQYFGPGTRLLVL.

The chain recombines TRBV6-1 with TRBJ1-5, with D perhaps TRBD1 (6 bases). The CDR3 contains 17 residues. CDR1 and CDR2 (germline): MNHNS, SASEGT. The ends were cut back, 0 bases at V and 8 bases at J, with 20 bases in the middle. As DNA, the CDR3 is TGTGCCAGCAGTGAAGCTCTCGAAGACAGGTTGGCGAAGCCCCAGCATTTT. It translates to CASSEALEDRLAKPQHF.

The V and J genes are TRBV6-1 and TRBJ1-1; 7 nucleotides align to TRBD1. V was clipped by 3 bases and J by 5 bases; unmatched bases: 6. The CDR3 contains 14 residues. Germline CDR1 reads MNHNS; CDR2 reads SASEGT. The CDR3 is CASSDNRGMTEAFF. CDR3 sequence (DNA): TGTGCCAGCAGTGATAACAGGGGTATGACTGAAGCTTTCTTT.

The chain has TRBV5-8 and TRBJ2-3; D unclear. CDR1 is SGHTS, CDR2 YDEGEE, per germline. Trimming removed 4 bases at V and 4 bases at J, with 13 bases between. The CDR3 runs 14 residues. The CDR3 protein is CASSRKALSDTQYF. As DNA, the CDR3 is TGTGCCAGCAGCCGGAAGGCTCTATCAGATACGCAGTATTTT.

The V call is TRBV30, the J call TRBJ1-2; D may be TRBD1 (6 bases). The ends were cut back, 7 bases at V and 6 bases at J, with 18 bases in the middle. Germline-derived CDR1 and CDR2 are GTSNPN and SVGIG (reference sequence). The CDR3 sequence is 13 residues long. This CDR3 is CAYHKGGKHGYTF. In DNA form, the CDR3 reads TGTGCCTACCACAAGGGGGGGAAGCATGGCTACACCTTC.

The J gene is TRBJ2-5, the V gene TRBV2, with 7 bases aligning to TRBD2. The CDR3 has 14 amino acids. The ends lost 4 bases at V and 0 bases at J; junction bases unmatched: 2. CDR1 SNHLY and CDR2 FYNNEI come from the germline V gene. The CDR3 DNA sequence: TGTGCCAGCAGTGCCGGGGGGTACCAAGAGACCCAGTACTTC. Translation: CASSAGGYQETQYF.

The rearrangement uses TRBV29-1 and TRBJ1-1, with 8 nucleotides matching TRBD1. Germline V gene lookup returns CDR1 SQVTM and CDR2 ANQGSEA. This CDR3 is 14 amino acids long. J gave up 5 bases and V 4 bases, and 9 bases lay outside the gene matches. CDR3 nucleotide sequence: TGCAGCGTTGTCCTAGACAGGGGAAGAACTGAAGCTTTCTTT. Translated, it gives CSVVLDRGRTEAFF.

J is TRBJ2-5 and V is TRBV4-1; 15 positions agree with TRBD2. The CDR3 runs 16 residues. The ends lost 5 bases at V and 2 bases at J; junction bases unmatched: 3. Germline V gives CDR1 MGHRA, CDR2 YSYEKL. DNA of the CDR3: TGCGCCAGCAGCGGGACTAGCGGGGGGCCTCAAGAGACCCAGTACTTC. This translates into CASSGTSGGPQETQYF.